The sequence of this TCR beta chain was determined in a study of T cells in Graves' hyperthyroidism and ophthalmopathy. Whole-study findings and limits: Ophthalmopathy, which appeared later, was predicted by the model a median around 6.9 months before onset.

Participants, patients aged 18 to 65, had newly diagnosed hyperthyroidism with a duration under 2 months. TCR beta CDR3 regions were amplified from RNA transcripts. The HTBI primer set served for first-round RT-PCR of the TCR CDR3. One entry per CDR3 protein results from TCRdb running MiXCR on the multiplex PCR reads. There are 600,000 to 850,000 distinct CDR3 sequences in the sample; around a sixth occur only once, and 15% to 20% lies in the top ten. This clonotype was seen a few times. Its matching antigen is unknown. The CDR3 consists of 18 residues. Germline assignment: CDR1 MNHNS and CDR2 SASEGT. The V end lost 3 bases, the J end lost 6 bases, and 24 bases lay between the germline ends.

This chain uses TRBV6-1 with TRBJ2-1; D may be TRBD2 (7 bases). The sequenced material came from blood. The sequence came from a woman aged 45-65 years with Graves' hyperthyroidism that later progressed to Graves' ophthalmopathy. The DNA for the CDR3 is TGTGCCAGCAGTGACGCGAAAGGGGGGGGACTGGAACCCAATGAGCAGTTCTTC. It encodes CASSDAKGGGLEPNEQFF.